Each of the 14 T cell receptor beta chains below was sequenced from the same sample in a study of Ad26.COV2.S vaccination and SARS-CoV-2 variants. This sample's treatment: around 19 received Ad26.COV2.S at low or high dose, single or two shots; 5 received placebo; per-sample allocation not given. Sampling occurred on day 63 after the first vaccine or placebo injection. Using immunoSEQ multiplex PCR, the repertoire was profiled, and TCRdb retains in-frame clones only, with some absent. The table includes roughly 250,000 clones, roughly 89% detected once. Source: peripheral blood, taken in a trial of Ad26.COV2.S vaccine versus placebo. These receptors all stem from a person aged 18-60 years who received the Ad26.COV2.S COVID-19 vaccine or a placebo.

The V and J genes are TRBV4-2 and TRBJ2-3; D is uncertain. This CDR3 comprises 15 residues. Trimming removed 0 bases at V and 2 bases at J, with 9 bases between. Germline V gene data show CDR1 as LGHNA and CDR2 as YNFKEQ. CDR3 in DNA: TGTGCCAGCAGCCAAGATCAGCCTTTCACAGATACGCAGTATTTT. Translation: CASSQDQPFTDTQYF.

The J gene is TRBJ2-2, the V gene TRBV6-4, with TRBD2 matching over 8 bases. V gave up 4 bases and J gave up 2 bases; unmatched junction bases: 6. The CDR3 length is 16 residues. CDR1 is MRHNA and CDR2 is SNTAGT in the germline V gene. CDR3 DNA: TGTGCCAGCAGTGCGTTGAGCGGGGGCAACACCGGGGAGCTGTTTTTT. Its protein product is CASSALSGGNTGELFF.

The J gene is TRBJ2-1, the V gene TRBV7-9; 9 positions agree with TRBD2. Germline values: CDR1 SEHNR, CDR2 FQNEAQ (reference sequence). The V gene end was trimmed by 3 bases and the J gene end by 8 bases; junction bases not matched to a gene: 11. The CDR3 covers 16 residues. CDR3 coding DNA: TGTGCCAGCAGCTTGCGACTAGCGGACCCTAGGGATGAGCAGTTCTTC. This gives the protein CASSLRLADPRDEQFF. Complete variable domain (other parts from reference TRBV7-9 and TRBJ2-1): DTGVSQNPRHKITKRGQNVTFRCDPISEHNRLYWYRQTLGQGPEFLTYFQNEAQLEKSRLLSDRFSAERPKGSFSTLEIQRTEQGDSAMYLCASSLRLADPRDEQFFGPGTRLTVL.

In its sample, this clone was seen a few times. CDR3 residues: CASSEGQPQHF. The CDR3 DNA reads TGTGCCAGCAGTGAAGGTCAGCCCCAGCATTTT. The V and J genes are TRBV6-1 and TRBJ1-5; D unresolved. Between the trimmed V and J ends, which lost 1 base and 6 bases, there was a span of 1 base. CDR1 is MNHNS and CDR2 is SASEGT in the germline V gene. The CDR3 contains 11 residues.

The V call is TRBV3-1 (or the pseudogene TRBV3-2), the J call TRBJ1-6; a weak D match, TRBD1 (5 bases). Germline CDR1 is LGHDT and CDR2 is YNNKEL (reference sequence). V gave up 6 bases and J gave up 7 bases, with 16 bases separating them. The CDR3 is 15 residues long. The CDR3 sequence is CASRLGREGNSPLHF. The CDR3 DNA reads as TGTGCCAGCAGGCTGGGCAGGGAGGGAAATTCACCCCTCCACTTT.

The V call is TRBV7-9, the J call TRBJ2-3; 9 bases line up with TRBD1. The CDR3 sequence is 15 residues long. V gave up 4 bases and J gave up 4 bases; unmatched junction bases: 6. In germline, CDR1 is SEHNR, CDR2 FQNEAQ (reference sequence). The chain's CDR3 is CASSSGTGIADTQYF. The CDR3 DNA sequence: TGTGCCAGCAGCTCCGGGACAGGGATCGCAGATACGCAGTATTTT. Drawing the rest from reference TRBV7-9 and TRBJ2-3, the complete variable domain is DTGVSQNPRHKITKRGQNVTFRCDPISEHNRLYWYRQTLGQGPEFLTYFQNEAQLEKSRLLSDRFSAERPKGSFSTLEIQRTEQGDSAMYLCASSSGTGIADTQYFGPGTRLTVL.

This chain uses TRBV7-9 with TRBJ1-4; D gene unclear. The CDR3 has 14 amino acids. Deletions cut 1 base from V and 5 bases from J, with 8 bases between. Germline values: CDR1 SEHNR, CDR2 FQNEAQ (reference sequence). The CDR3 spells CASSLGGVNEKLFF. CDR3 DNA sequence: TGTGCCAGCAGCTTAGGGGGAGTGAATGAAAAACTGTTTTTT.

The J gene is TRBJ1-2, the V gene TRBV6-5; perhaps TRBD1 as D (5 bases). V dropped 5 bases and J dropped 8 bases, with 12 bases sitting between them. Germline V gene data show CDR1 as MNHEY and CDR2 as SVGAGI. The CDR3 is 12 residues long. The CDR3 loop reads CASSPAGRGYTF. CDR3 in DNA: TGTGCCAGCAGTCCAGCAGGGAGGGGCTACACCTTC.

The V call is TRBV6-5, the J call TRBJ2-3; possibly TRBD1 or TRBD2 for D (5 bases each). The V gene lost 5 bases and the J gene lost 3 bases, with 15 bases spanning the gap. The CDR3 consists of 15 residues. Germline values: CDR1 MNHEY, CDR2 SVGAGI. For the CDR3, the DNA is TGTGCCAGCAGTCGACAGACACGGGGTACAGATACGCAGTATTTT. This gives the protein CASSRQTRGTDTQYF.

The V and J genes are TRBV14 and TRBJ2-1; 9 bases align to TRBD2. V was pared by 1 base and J by 12 bases, with 7 bases of the junction left unmatched. This CDR3 has 14 residues. Germline-derived CDR1 and CDR2 are SGHDN and FVKESK. The CDR3 coding sequence is TGTGCCAGCAGCCAAGTGTCTAGCGGGGAAGGGCAGTTCTTC. Its protein product is CASSQVSSGEGQFF.

The V call is TRBV18, the J call TRBJ1-5; 8 bases line up with TRBD1. Germline V gives CDR1 KGHSH, CDR2 LQKENI. The length of the CDR3 is 17 residues. V was pared by 5 bases and J by 4 bases, with 13 bases of the junction left unmatched. CDR3 sequence (DNA): TGTGCCAGCTCATCCGGCACTGACAGGGGTAAGAATCAGCCCCAGCATTTT. It translates to CASSSGTDRGKNQPQHF.

In this sample, this clone turned up once. The gene calls are TRBV6-5 and TRBJ1-6; D is ambiguous. The V gene lost 4 bases and the J gene lost 0 bases, with 4 bases spanning the gap. Germline loops: CDR1 MNHEY, CDR2 SVGAGI. The CDR3 length is 14 residues. In DNA, the CDR3 is TGTGCCAGCAGTTGGAGCTCCTATAATTCACCCCTCCACTTT. The encoded protein is CASSWSSYNSPLHF.

The rearrangement links TRBV12-3 or TRBV12-4 to TRBJ1-5; unclear D gene. V lost 6 bases, J lost 7 bases, and 10 bases lay in between. The CDR3 consists of 12 residues. The CDR3 loop reads CASSSSGQPQHF. The CDR3 DNA reads as TGTGCCAGCAGCTCATCCGGGCAGCCCCAGCATTTT.

The V call is TRBV27, the J call TRBJ2-5; 7 positions match TRBD1. V trimming: 5 bases; J trimming: 2 bases; junction bases outside the gene matches: 8. The CDR3 spans 15 residues. Per germline, CDR1 MNHEY and CDR2 SMNVEV (reference sequence). This chain's CDR3 is CASSPRVQGQETQYF. The CDR3 nucleotides are TGTGCCAGCAGTCCTAGAGTACAGGGGCAAGAGACCCAGTACTTC.